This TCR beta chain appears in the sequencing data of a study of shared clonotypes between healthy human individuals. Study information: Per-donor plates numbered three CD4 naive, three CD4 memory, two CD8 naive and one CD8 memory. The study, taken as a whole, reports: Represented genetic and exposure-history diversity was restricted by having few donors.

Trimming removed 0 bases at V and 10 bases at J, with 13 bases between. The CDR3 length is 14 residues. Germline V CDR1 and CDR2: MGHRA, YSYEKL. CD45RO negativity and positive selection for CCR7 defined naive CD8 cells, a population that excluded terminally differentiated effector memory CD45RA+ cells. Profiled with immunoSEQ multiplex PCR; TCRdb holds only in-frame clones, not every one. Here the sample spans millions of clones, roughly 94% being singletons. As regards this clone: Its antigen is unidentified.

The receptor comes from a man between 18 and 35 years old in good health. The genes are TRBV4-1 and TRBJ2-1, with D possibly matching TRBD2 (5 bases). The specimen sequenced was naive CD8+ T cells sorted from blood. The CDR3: CASSQDARTPEQFF. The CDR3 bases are TGCGCCAGCAGCCAAGATGCAAGGACTCCCGAGCAGTTCTTC.